This T cell receptor (beta chain) was identified in a study of identical twins. Study-wide points: In zero-insertion analyses, partial confounding could arise from invariant MAIT and iNKT cells. The study found excess low generation probability among twin-shared out-of-frame alpha sequences.

A template switching step contributed a universal primer site, while unique molecular identifiers were present in the cDNA. MiXCR, applied by TCRdb to the 5' RACE reads, yields one record per CDR3 protein. The table includes about 690,000 distinct CDR3 sequences, roughly 6.2% detected once. Turning to this clonotype: What it binds is unknown.

Healthy Caucasian donors formed the entire cohort. This TCR was sampled from a man aged 18 to 30 in good health. Material: naive T cells sorted from blood.

In DNA form, the CDR3 reads TGTGCCAGCAGCTTAAGGAGCGGGAGGGCTGGTGAGCAGTTCTTC. Translated: CASSLRSGRAGEQFF. The chain joins TRBV7-2 to TRBJ2-1; 10 bases are shared with TRBD2. In germline, CDR1 is SGHTA, CDR2 FQGNSA. Trimming took 2 bases from V and 9 from J; bases not matched to a gene: 7. CDR3 length equals 15 residues.